This entry lists 11 T cell receptor beta chains sequenced from one sample in a study of control samples from healthy donors and cancer patients. Repertoires were generated with immunoSEQ multiplex PCR, while TCRdb's copy carries only in-frame clones and drops some. There are 150,000 to 200,000 clones in the sample; 91% occur only once, and 1.5% lies in the top ten. Material for sequencing was blood. The receptors come from a woman aged 25 to 39 in good health.

This clone was counted a few times. The genes are TRBV3-1 (or the pseudogene TRBV3-2) and TRBJ1-2; D not certain. This CDR3 comprises 13 residues. V shed 0 bases and J shed 3 bases, with 5 bases lying between them. Germline CDR1 reads LGHDT; CDR2 reads YNNKEL (reference sequence). The CDR3 DNA sequence: TGTGCCAGCAGCCAAGAAGGGTACTATGGCTACACCTTC. As protein: CASSQEGYYGYTF.

The V gene is TRBV3-1 (or the pseudogene TRBV3-2), the J gene TRBJ1-2; 9 nucleotides line up with TRBD1. This CDR3 contains 11 residues. V gave up 4 bases and J gave up 10 bases; unmatched junction bases: 1. From germline, CDR1 is LGHDT and CDR2 YNNKEL (reference sequence). This chain's CDR3 is CASSRQGDYTF. In DNA, the CDR3 is TGTGCCAGCAGCCGACAGGGGGACTACACCTTC.

The chain uses TRBV12-5 and TRBJ2-1; 10 nucleotides line up with TRBD2. The J segment lost 4 bases and the V segment lost 5 bases, leaving 2 bases of the junction unmatched. This CDR3 has 14 residues. The germline V gene encodes CDR1 LGHNT and CDR2 FRNRAP. The CDR3 here is CASGGSGGYNEQFF. As DNA, the CDR3 is TGTGCTAGTGGTGGTAGCGGGGGGTACAATGAGCAGTTCTTC.

This chain uses TRBV12-3 or TRBV12-4 with TRBJ2-7; a possible D gene is TRBD1 (6 bases). The CDR3 consists of 13 residues. Trimming stripped 6 bases from V and 2 bases from J, with 11 bases between. CDR3 sequence reads: CASSRDITYEQYF. In nucleotides, the CDR3 is TGTGCCAGCAGCCGGGACATTACCTACGAGCAGTACTTC.

V usage is TRBV7-2 and J usage is TRBJ1-4, with TRBD1 identical over 9 bases. J was trimmed by 7 bases and V by 5 bases; bases with no gene match: 8. CDR1 and CDR2 (germline): SGHTA, FQGNSA. CDR3 length: 15 amino acids. CDR3: CASSANRGRFEKLFF. CDR3 bases: TGTGCCAGCAGCGCAAACAGGGGGCGGTTTGAAAAACTGTTTTTT.

V gene TRBV2 combines with J gene TRBJ2-1; no clear D gene. This CDR3 is 15 amino acids long. V lost 3 bases and J 0 bases, leaving 9 bases between the germline ends. Germline assignment: CDR1 SNHLY and CDR2 FYNNEI. The CDR3 loop is CASSDGGSSYNEQFF. CDR3 nucleotide sequence: TGTGCCAGCAGTGACGGCGGCAGCTCCTACAATGAGCAGTTCTTC. Together with reference TRBV2 and TRBJ2-1, the CDR3 gives the full variable domain: EPEVTQTPSHQVTQMGQEVILRCVPISNHLYFYWYRQILGQKVEFLVSFYNNEISEKSEIFDDQFSVERPDGSNFTLKIRSTKLEDSAMYFCASSDGGSSYNEQFFGPGTRLTVL.

The V call is TRBV6-5, the J call TRBJ1-4; 9 positions match TRBD1. With 2 bases clipped from V and 8 bases from J, the junction kept 6 bases outside the gene matches. Germline V CDR1 and CDR2: MNHEY, SVGAGI. CDR3 length equals 15 residues. CDR3 loop: CASSYAGTGREKLFF. Written as DNA, the CDR3 is TGTGCCAGCAGTTACGCCGGGACAGGGAGAGAAAAACTGTTTTTT.

The sample holds one count of this clone. The chain has TRBV7-2 and TRBJ2-1; 9 positions agree with TRBD1. This CDR3 spans 15 amino acids. CDR1 and CDR2 (germline): SGHTA, FQGNSA. The J segment lost 6 bases and the V segment lost 5 bases, leaving 8 bases of the junction unmatched. The CDR3 reads CASSPRQGVGNEQFF. The CDR3 DNA is TGTGCCAGCAGCCCGAGACAGGGGGTCGGCAATGAGCAGTTCTTC.

This chain joins TRBV9 and TRBJ2-1; 8 positions match TRBD2. V trimming: 4 bases; J trimming: 1 base; junction bases outside the gene matches: 4. Germline CDR1 reads SGDLS; CDR2 reads YYNGEE. The CDR3 covers 15 residues. The CDR3 sequence: CASSTTSGSYNEQFF. The CDR3 bases are TGTGCCAGCAGCACCACTAGCGGATCCTACAATGAGCAGTTCTTC.

The rearrangement links TRBV6-1 to TRBJ2-1; maybe TRBD1 (5 bases). Germline V gene lookup returns CDR1 MNHNS and CDR2 SASEGT. This CDR3 has 14 residues. V was pared by 3 bases and J by 7 bases, with 13 bases between. CDR3 sequence reads: CASSEKGARNEQFF. In DNA, the CDR3 is TGTGCCAGCAGTGAGAAAGGGGCGCGGAATGAGCAGTTCTTC.

The chain has TRBV9 and TRBJ1-3; a possible D gene is TRBD1 (6 bases). Germline values: CDR1 SGDLS, CDR2 YYNGEE. The CDR3 spans 14 residues. The ends were cut back, 3 bases at V and 3 bases at J, with 10 bases in the middle. The CDR3 nucleotides read TGTGCCAGCAGCGACAGGGATATTGGAAACACCATATATTTT. It translates to CASSDRDIGNTIYF.